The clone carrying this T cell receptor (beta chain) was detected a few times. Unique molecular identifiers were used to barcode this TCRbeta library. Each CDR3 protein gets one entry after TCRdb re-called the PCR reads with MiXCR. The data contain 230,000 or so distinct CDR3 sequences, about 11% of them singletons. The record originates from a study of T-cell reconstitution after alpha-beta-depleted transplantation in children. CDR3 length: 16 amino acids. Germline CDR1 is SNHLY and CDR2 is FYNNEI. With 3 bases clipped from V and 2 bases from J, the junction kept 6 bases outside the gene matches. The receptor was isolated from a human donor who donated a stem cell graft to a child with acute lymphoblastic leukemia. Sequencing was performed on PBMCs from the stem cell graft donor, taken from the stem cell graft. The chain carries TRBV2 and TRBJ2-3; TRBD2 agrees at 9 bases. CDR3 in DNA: TGTGCCAGCAGTGAGGCCAGCGGGGGGTCCACAGATACGCAGTATTTT. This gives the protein CASSEASGGSTDTQYF.